Each of the 5 T cell receptor beta chains below was sequenced from the same sample in a study of T-cell reconstitution after alpha-beta-depleted transplantation in children. A TCRbeta library incorporating unique molecular identifiers was prepared. TCRdb reprocessed the PCR reads with MiXCR, giving one entry per CDR3 protein. Among 670,000 or so distinct CDR3 sequences, around 13% were seen once, and the ten largest hold around 0.79%. The source material was PBMCs, sampled before TCRalphabeta/CD19-depleted stem cell transplant. These receptors all come from a girl aged 2 to 9 with congenital amegakaryocytic thrombocytopenia, due to receive a stem cell transplant.

This clonotype was counted many times. The V and J genes are TRBV10-3 and TRBJ2-1; D remains unclear. This CDR3 contains 15 residues. Trimming took 4 bases from V and 0 from J, leaving 10 bases between them. The V gene's germline CDR1 is ENHRY and CDR2 SYGVKD. CDR3 coding DNA: TGTGCCATCAGTGCCGACGTAAGCTCCTACAATGAGCAGTTCTTC. Amino acids: CAISADVSSYNEQFF.

This clonotype has a count of ten or more. The rearrangement uses TRBV18 and TRBJ2-7, with no clear D. The CDR3 is 13 amino acids. CDR1 and CDR2 (germline): KGHSH, LQKENI. Deletions cut 3 bases from V and 2 bases from J, with 8 bases between. The CDR3 reads CASSPETTYEQYF. In DNA, the CDR3 is TGTGCCAGCTCACCTGAGACAACCTACGAGCAGTACTTC.

This clonotype was detected ten times or more. This chain connects TRBV20-1 to TRBJ2-3, with D uncertain. The V gene's germline CDR1 is DFQATT and CDR2 SNEGSKA (reference sequence). The CDR3 runs 13 residues. Trimming pared 1 base from V and 2 bases from J, leaving 7 bases between. CDR3: CSARVSLTDTQYF. As DNA, the CDR3 is TGCAGTGCTAGAGTGTCGCTCACAGATACGCAGTATTTT.

This rearrangement joins TRBV6-2 or TRBV6-3 to TRBJ2-1; 7 bases agree with TRBD1. Trimming cost V 7 bases and J 6 bases; bases outside gene matches: 9. This CDR3 is 14 amino acids long. From germline, CDR1 is MNHEY and CDR2 SVGEGT. CDR3 sequence: CASNPATGSNEQFF. The CDR3 DNA reads as TGTGCCAGCAACCCCGCGACAGGGAGCAATGAGCAGTTCTTC.

The chain is built from TRBV3-1 and TRBJ1-3; the D is unclear. Trimming took 2 bases from V and 2 from J, leaving 10 bases between them. Germline V gene data show CDR1 as LGHDT and CDR2 as YNNKEL (reference sequence). There are 15 residues in the CDR3. CDR3 coding DNA: TGTGCCAGCAGCCAAAACTTGGGTCCTGGAAACACCATATATTTT. Protein sequence: CASSQNLGPGNTIYF. Full variable domain (outside the CDR3, taken from reference TRBV3-1 and TRBJ1-3): DTAVSQTPKYLVTQMGNDKSIKCEQNLGHDTMYWYKQDSKKFLKIMFSYNNKELIINETVPNRFSPKSPDKAHLNLHINSLELGDSAVYFCASSQNLGPGNTIYFGEGSWLTVV.